The 29 T cell receptor beta chains reported below all come from one sample, sequenced in a study of response to subunit inactivated influenza vaccine. A single record per CDR3 protein comes from TCRdb applying MiXCR to the RT-PCR reads. This table holds roughly 500,000 distinct CDR3 sequences, under 25% found once. These records were also assigned to another study, of T cells expressing NK-cell markers. That paper notes: TCR beta cDNA was made by 5'RACE template switching with UMIs.

This sample comprised CD4+ T cells sorted from PBMCs, obtained 12 days after vaccination. The receptors derive from a man aged 50 or older who received an inactivated influenza vaccine.

The CDR3 nucleotides read TGTGCCAGCAATGAGGGTATCTCCTACAATGAGCAGTTCTTC. It yields the protein CASNEGISYNEQFF. The rearrangement uses TRBV2 and TRBJ2-1; TRBD2 might be the D (5 bases). There are 14 residues in the CDR3. Germline CDR1 SNHLY, CDR2 FYNNEI. Trimming took off 7 bases at V and 0 bases at J, with 10 bases between the two ends.

The chain employs TRBV29-1 and TRBJ1-2; 11 nucleotides align to TRBD1. Losses at the gene ends were 8 bases for V and 6 bases for J; bases not matched to a gene: 5. The CDR3 is 12 residues long. Per the germline V gene, CDR1 is SQVTM and CDR2 is ANQGSEA. CDR3 nucleotide sequence: TGCAGCACCGGACAGGGGGCGAATGGCTACACCTTC. This translates into CSTGQGANGYTF.

The rearrangement joins TRBV5-1 to TRBJ2-3; TRBD2 matches at 7 bases. The V segment lost 4 bases and the J segment 3 bases; nucleotides outside the gene matches: 8. From germline, CDR1 is SGHRS and CDR2 YFSETQ. CDR3 length: 15 residues. This CDR3 is CASSNTGGGTDTQYF. The CDR3 coding sequence is TGCGCCAGCAGCAATACGGGAGGAGGGACAGATACGCAGTATTTT.

This rearrangement joins TRBV6-5 to TRBJ2-2; weak D call: TRBD2 (5 bases). This CDR3 comprises 14 residues. The V end was cut by 2 bases, the J end by 1 base, with 5 bases between. Germline values: CDR1 MNHEY, CDR2 SVGAGI. Here the CDR3 reads CASSYGRNTGELFF. The CDR3 coding sequence is TGTGCCAGCAGTTACGGGAGGAACACCGGGGAGCTGTTTTTT.

The chain is built from TRBV15 and TRBJ2-2; D is tentatively TRBD1 or TRBD2 (5 bases each). CDR3 size: 15 residues. Germline V lookup: CDR1 LNHNV, CDR2 YYDKDF (reference sequence). With 1 base removed from V and 4 bases from J, the gap between germline ends came to 10 bases. The CDR3, as DNA: TGTGCCACCAGCAGAGGGGGGTTTGGCACCGGGGAGCTGTTTTTT. Protein product: CATSRGGFGTGELFF.

This clonotype has only one observation. This chain uses TRBV7-2 with TRBJ2-5, with 10 bases matching TRBD2. Germline V gene data show CDR1 as SGHTA and CDR2 as FQGNSA. This CDR3 has 16 amino acids. Germline trimming cut 2 bases from V and 5 bases from J; bases unmatched to any gene: 8. Here the CDR3 reads CASSLSPAGGLETQYF. The CDR3 region has the DNA TGTGCCAGCAGCTTAAGTCCAGCGGGGGGGCTGGAGACCCAGTACTTC.

The chain carries TRBV4-3 and TRBJ2-5, with 7 bases that match TRBD1. V gave up 2 bases and J gave up 4 bases; unmatched junction bases: 4. The germline V gene has CDR1 LGHNA and CDR2 YSLEER. This CDR3 is built from 14 residues. CDR3 in amino acids: CASSQRQGRETQYF. The CDR3 DNA sequence: TGCGCCAGCAGCCAAAGACAGGGACGAGAGACCCAGTACTTC.

This clonotype was seen a few times. The V gene is TRBV24-1, the J gene TRBJ2-1; 8 bases line up with TRBD2. The V and J ends lost 0 bases and 0 bases, in that order; junction bases with no gene match: 3. The CDR3 is 17 amino acids. Germline V lookup: CDR1 KGHDR, CDR2 SFDVKD. This chain's CDR3 is CATSDLIAGSSYNEQFF. CDR3 DNA: TGTGCCACCAGTGATTTGATAGCGGGAAGCTCCTACAATGAGCAGTTCTTC.

The chain recombines TRBV30 with TRBJ1-1, with D possibly matching TRBD1 (5 bases). Trimming took off 0 bases at V and 5 bases at J, with 16 bases between the two ends. This CDR3 comprises 15 residues. CDR1 and CDR2 from the germline V gene are GTSNPN and SVGIG (reference sequence). CDR3 protein: CAWSVGVGRGTEAFF. As DNA, the CDR3 is TGTGCCTGGAGTGTTGGGGTGGGGCGAGGTACTGAAGCTTTCTTT.

The V and J genes are TRBV12-3 or TRBV12-4 and TRBJ2-7, with D perhaps matching TRBD1 (6 bases). The CDR3 has 17 residues. The V end lost 0 bases, the J end lost 2 bases, and 17 bases lay between the germline ends. The CDR3: CASSLASHSRGAYEQYF. The CDR3 DNA sequence: TGTGCCAGCAGTTTAGCGTCGCACTCCAGGGGAGCCTACGAGCAGTACTTC.

This clonotype has just a few counts. The chain links TRBV12-3 or TRBV12-4 to TRBJ2-5, with D unclear. Trimming cost V 4 bases and J 1 base, with 16 bases left between them. CDR3 length: 16 amino acids. DNA for the CDR3: TGTGCCAGCAGTTCCTACCCACGGTCCCGCCAAGAGACCCAGTACTTC. Its translation is CASSSYPRSRQETQYF.

V usage is TRBV6-5 and J usage is TRBJ1-6; tentative D call: TRBD1 (6 bases). From germline, CDR1 is MNHEY and CDR2 SVGAGI. V shed 0 bases and J shed 0 bases, with 12 bases lying between them. The CDR3 runs 18 residues. The CDR3 region has the DNA TGTGCCAGCAGTTACTCGGACAGCCTTAGCTCCTATAATTCACCCCTCCACTTT. As protein: CASSYSDSLSSYNSPLHF.

There are a few counts of this clonotype. The chain is built from TRBV12-3 or TRBV12-4 and TRBJ1-3; D gene unclear. The V and J ends lost 4 bases and 3 bases respectively, with 13 bases between them. This CDR3 is 15 amino acids long. The CDR3 nucleotides read TGTGCCAGCAGTTCACCGGGAGGTGGTGGAAACACCATATATTTT. Amino acid sequence: CASSSPGGGGNTIYF.

The chain uses TRBV7-9 and TRBJ1-1; D unresolved. Trimming removed 1 base from V and 10 bases from J, with 13 bases in between. CDR1 is SEHNR, CDR2 FQNEAQ, per germline (reference sequence). CDR3 size: 13 residues. CDR3 in amino acids: CASSLGGTSGAFF. DNA of the CDR3: TGTGCCAGCAGCTTAGGCGGTACATCGGGAGCTTTCTTT.

The rearrangement links TRBV6-5 to TRBJ2-3; D ambiguous. The germline V and J ends were trimmed by 0 bases and 2 bases, with 9 bases remaining between them. The CDR3 has 15 amino acids. The germline V gene encodes CDR1 MNHEY and CDR2 SVGAGI. The CDR3 DNA reads as TGTGCCAGCAGTTACTCGATCTTCGTCACAGATACGCAGTATTTT. The encoded protein is CASSYSIFVTDTQYF.

V and J are TRBV19 and TRBJ2-5; 8 nucleotides agree with TRBD1. The CDR3 sequence is 17 residues long. J lost 1 base, V lost 5 bases, and 12 bases had no gene match. Germline values: CDR1 LNHDA, CDR2 SQIVND (reference sequence). The chain's CDR3 is CASSPQRSGTGQETQYF. The CDR3 nucleotides are TGTGCCAGTAGTCCGCAAAGGTCCGGGACAGGCCAAGAGACCCAGTACTTC.

The V and J genes are TRBV10-1 and TRBJ2-1; D may be TRBD1 (5 bases). CDR1 WNHNN and CDR2 SYGVQD come from the germline V gene (reference sequence). The length of the CDR3 is 16 residues. Trimming stripped 0 bases from V and 2 bases from J, with 11 bases between. Here the CDR3 reads CASSESRANTYNEQFF. The CDR3 DNA follows: TGCGCCAGCAGTGAGTCCAGGGCAAATACCTACAATGAGCAGTTCTTC.

This clonotype came up many times. CDR3 bases: TGCAGCGGACAGGGGGCCACAGATACGCAGTATTTT. Protein: CSGQGATDTQYF. This chain joins TRBV29-1 and TRBJ2-3; 10 positions match TRBD1. J gave up 2 bases and V 7 bases, and 0 bases lay outside the gene matches. Germline CDR1 reads SQVTM; CDR2 reads ANQGSEA. This CDR3 comprises 12 residues.

V usage is TRBV9 and J usage is TRBJ2-3; TRBD2 is a possible D gene (6 bases). The CDR3 covers 14 residues. Germline lookup yields CDR1 SGDLS and CDR2 YYNGEE. Trimming left V 4 bases short and J 6 bases short, with 15 bases between. The DNA of the CDR3 is TGTGCCAGCAGCTCCCGAATAAGCGGGGATACGCAGTATTTT. Translating gives CASSSRISGDTQYF.

This clonotype has a count of ten or more. V is TRBV5-1 and J is TRBJ2-6, with D hard to call. The germline V and J ends were trimmed by 2 bases and 1 base, with 7 bases remaining between them. Germline V lookup: CDR1 SGHRS, CDR2 YFSETQ. The CDR3 loop spans 15 amino acids. CDR3 nucleotide sequence: TGCGCCAGCAGCTTAACGGCTTCTGGGGCCAACGTCCTGACTTTC. Encoded protein: CASSLTASGANVLTF. The full variable domain, completed using reference TRBV5-1 and TRBJ2-6, is KAGVTQTPRYLIKTRGQQVTLSCSPISGHRSVSWYQQTPGQGLQFLFEYFSETQRNKGNFPGRFSGRQFSNSRSEMNVSTLELGDSALYLCASSLTASGANVLTFGAGSRLTVL.

This clonotype was counted only a few times. The chain uses TRBV2 and TRBJ1-1; 10 bases are shared with TRBD1. The CDR3 is made up of 13 amino acids. J lost 7 bases, V lost 6 bases, and 5 bases had no gene match. Per germline, CDR1 SNHLY and CDR2 FYNNEI. Here the CDR3 DNA reads TGTGCCAGCAGAAACCGGGACAGGGGTGAAGCTTTCTTT. As protein: CASRNRDRGEAFF.

This rearrangement joins TRBV20-1 to TRBJ2-5; the match to TRBD2 covers 7 bases. Germline CDR1 is DFQATT and CDR2 is SNEGSKA (reference sequence). CDR3 length: 18 amino acids. Trimming cost V 0 bases and J 5 bases; bases outside gene matches: 18. CDR3 amino acids: CSARDSRAGAARTETQYF. The CDR3 nucleotides are TGCAGTGCTAGAGATAGTAGGGCGGGAGCGGCCAGGACGGAGACCCAGTACTTC.

The chain uses TRBV6-2 or TRBV6-3 and TRBJ1-1; possible D gene TRBD1, 5 bases. V lost 7 bases, J lost 5 bases, and 20 bases lay in between. CDR3 length: 15 amino acids. Germline-derived CDR1 and CDR2 are MNHEY and SVGEGT. CDR3 in amino acids: CASKLTGRAGTEAFF. The CDR3 DNA sequence: TGTGCCAGCAAACTGACGGGCAGGGCAGGGACTGAAGCTTTCTTT.

This clonotype came up a few times. The chain employs TRBV7-9 and TRBJ2-3, with D unresolved. CDR3 length: 17 residues. Germline CDR1 and CDR2: SEHNR and FQNEAQ (reference sequence). V was trimmed by 1 base and J by 2 bases, leaving 16 bases between them. Here the CDR3 reads CASSLVFQFEPTDTQYF. The CDR3 DNA reads as TGTGCCAGCAGCTTAGTGTTTCAGTTTGAACCCACAGATACGCAGTATTTT.

This clonotype was detected a few times. This sequence joins TRBV9 and TRBJ2-7; TRBD1 aligns across 8 bases. The germline CDR1 and CDR2 sequences are SGDLS and YYNGEE. The J segment lost 5 bases and the V segment lost 0 bases, leaving 4 bases of the junction unmatched. The CDR3 is made up of 14 amino acids. CDR3 nucleotides: TGTGCCAGCAGCGTAGGGCAGGGGGCTAACGAGCAGTACTTC. It translates to CASSVGQGANEQYF.

The V gene is TRBV6-5, the J gene TRBJ2-2; TRBD1 agrees at 7 bases. The V and J ends lost 8 bases and 1 base, in that order; junction bases with no gene match: 7. Per germline, CDR1 MNHEY and CDR2 SVGAGI. The CDR3 runs 15 residues. In DNA form, the CDR3 reads TGTGCCAGCGTTCCACAGGGGATGAACACCGGGGAGCTGTTTTTT. Residues: CASVPQGMNTGELFF.

The chain recombines TRBV11-2 with TRBJ2-1; D remains ambiguous. Germline loops: CDR1 SGHAT, CDR2 FQNNGV. The CDR3 is made up of 11 amino acids. Deletions cut 2 bases from V and 11 bases from J, with 7 bases between. The CDR3 DNA sequence: TGTGCCAGCAGCTTAATTCCGAAGCAGTTCTTC. Residues: CASSLIPKQFF.

This rearrangement joins TRBV12-3 or TRBV12-4 to TRBJ2-3; D is unresolved. With 3 bases removed from V and 3 bases from J, the gap between germline ends came to 10 bases. The CDR3 length is 14 residues. DNA for the CDR3: TGTGCCAGCAGTTTCGGTACTACGACAGATACGCAGTATTTT. Translation gives CASSFGTTTDTQYF.

The rearrangement uses TRBV11-2 and TRBJ1-4; unclear D gene. This CDR3 contains 15 residues. Germline V gene sequence: CDR1 SGHAT, CDR2 FQNNGV. Trimming left V 1 base short and J 10 bases short, with 16 bases between. The CDR3 nucleotides are TGTGCCAGCAGCTTAGCATCCCAAGCCCCCGGAAAACTGTTTTTT. Residues: CASSLASQAPGKLFF.